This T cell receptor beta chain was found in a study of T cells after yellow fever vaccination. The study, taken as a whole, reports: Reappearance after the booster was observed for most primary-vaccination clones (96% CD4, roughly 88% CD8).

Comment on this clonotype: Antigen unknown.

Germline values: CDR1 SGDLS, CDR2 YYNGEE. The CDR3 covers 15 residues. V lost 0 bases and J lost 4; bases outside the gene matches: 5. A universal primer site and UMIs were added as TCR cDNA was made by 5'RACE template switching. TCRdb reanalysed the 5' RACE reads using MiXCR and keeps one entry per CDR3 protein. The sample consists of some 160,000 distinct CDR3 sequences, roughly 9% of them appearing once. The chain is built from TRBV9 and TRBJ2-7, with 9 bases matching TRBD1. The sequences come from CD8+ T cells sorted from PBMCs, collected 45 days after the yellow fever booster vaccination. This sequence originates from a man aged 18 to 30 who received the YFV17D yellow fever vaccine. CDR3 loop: CASSVEGQGQYEQYF. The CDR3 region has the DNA TGTGCCAGCAGCGTAGAGGGACAGGGACAATACGAGCAGTACTTC.